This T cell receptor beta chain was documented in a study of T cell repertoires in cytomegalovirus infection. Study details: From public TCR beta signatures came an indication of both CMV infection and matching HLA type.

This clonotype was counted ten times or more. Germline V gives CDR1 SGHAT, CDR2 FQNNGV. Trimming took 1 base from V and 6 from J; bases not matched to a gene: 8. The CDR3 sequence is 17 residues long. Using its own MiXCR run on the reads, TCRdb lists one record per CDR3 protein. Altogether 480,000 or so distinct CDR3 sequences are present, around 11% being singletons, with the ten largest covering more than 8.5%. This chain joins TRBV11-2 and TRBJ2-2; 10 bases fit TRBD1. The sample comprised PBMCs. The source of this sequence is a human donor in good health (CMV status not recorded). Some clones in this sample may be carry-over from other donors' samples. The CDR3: CASSLVMGQGRPGELFF. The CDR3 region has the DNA TGTGCCAGCAGCTTAGTTATGGGACAGGGGAGACCCGGGGAGCTGTTTTTT.